This T cell receptor (beta chain) was recovered during a study of blood T cells in healthy people across ages. Study-level results: Naive and antigen-experienced cells could not be conclusively compared, given unsorted PBMCs. It was held that the diversity estimates obtained from one million T cells were underestimates. Versus aged donors, long-lived donors had higher diversity and more naive CD4+ cells.

Together with a sample-barcoded 5' primer, a J-beta primer mix was included in a second PCR lasting roughly 7 to 11 cycles. Every sample gave at least 2.5 million paired-end reads containing CDR3. TCRdb reprocessed the 5' RACE reads via MiXCR and lists one record per CDR3 protein. Of 1.8 million or so distinct CDR3 sequences in the sample, about 39% were seen once. The CDR3 loop spans 11 amino acids. CDR1 SGHRS and CDR2 YFSETQ come from the germline V gene. Comments on this clonotype: The antigen remains undetermined. A junction end diverges from the germline sequence, so it may reflect a read error.

Sequencing was carried out using blood. The V call is TRBV5-1, the J call TRBJ2-1; D call uncertain. This receptor was identified in a human donor in good health. The chain's CDR3 is CASSLVDERFF. The CDR3 nucleotides read TGCGCCAGCAGCTTAGTCGATGAGCGGTTCTTC.